This T cell receptor beta chain originates from a study of liver allograft versus peripheral blood T cells. As for the study in general: The authors compared T cell receptor repertoires in transplanted livers with those in the peripheral blood of recipients. General study points: Peripheral blood reportedly held T cell receptor repertoires that differed from those inside liver allografts.

MiXCR was run by TCRdb on the reads, yielding one entry per CDR3 protein. Of about 11,000 distinct CDR3 sequences listed, around a quarter are singletons. By its share, this clonotype is medium-sized. Its cognate antigen is unknown. The clonotype originates from a human patient who had a liver transplant. Part of the T cell pool may stem from the graft donor.

CDR3 nucleotides: TGTGCCACTATAAACAGGGAATGGGACACTGAAGCTTTCTTT. Its translation is CATINREWDTEAFF. The chain joins TRBV19 to TRBJ1-1; perhaps TRBD1 as D (6 bases). The V gene lost 10 bases and the J gene lost 3 bases, with 18 bases spanning the gap. The germline V gene has CDR1 LNHDA and CDR2 SQIVND (reference sequence). The CDR3 consists of 14 residues.